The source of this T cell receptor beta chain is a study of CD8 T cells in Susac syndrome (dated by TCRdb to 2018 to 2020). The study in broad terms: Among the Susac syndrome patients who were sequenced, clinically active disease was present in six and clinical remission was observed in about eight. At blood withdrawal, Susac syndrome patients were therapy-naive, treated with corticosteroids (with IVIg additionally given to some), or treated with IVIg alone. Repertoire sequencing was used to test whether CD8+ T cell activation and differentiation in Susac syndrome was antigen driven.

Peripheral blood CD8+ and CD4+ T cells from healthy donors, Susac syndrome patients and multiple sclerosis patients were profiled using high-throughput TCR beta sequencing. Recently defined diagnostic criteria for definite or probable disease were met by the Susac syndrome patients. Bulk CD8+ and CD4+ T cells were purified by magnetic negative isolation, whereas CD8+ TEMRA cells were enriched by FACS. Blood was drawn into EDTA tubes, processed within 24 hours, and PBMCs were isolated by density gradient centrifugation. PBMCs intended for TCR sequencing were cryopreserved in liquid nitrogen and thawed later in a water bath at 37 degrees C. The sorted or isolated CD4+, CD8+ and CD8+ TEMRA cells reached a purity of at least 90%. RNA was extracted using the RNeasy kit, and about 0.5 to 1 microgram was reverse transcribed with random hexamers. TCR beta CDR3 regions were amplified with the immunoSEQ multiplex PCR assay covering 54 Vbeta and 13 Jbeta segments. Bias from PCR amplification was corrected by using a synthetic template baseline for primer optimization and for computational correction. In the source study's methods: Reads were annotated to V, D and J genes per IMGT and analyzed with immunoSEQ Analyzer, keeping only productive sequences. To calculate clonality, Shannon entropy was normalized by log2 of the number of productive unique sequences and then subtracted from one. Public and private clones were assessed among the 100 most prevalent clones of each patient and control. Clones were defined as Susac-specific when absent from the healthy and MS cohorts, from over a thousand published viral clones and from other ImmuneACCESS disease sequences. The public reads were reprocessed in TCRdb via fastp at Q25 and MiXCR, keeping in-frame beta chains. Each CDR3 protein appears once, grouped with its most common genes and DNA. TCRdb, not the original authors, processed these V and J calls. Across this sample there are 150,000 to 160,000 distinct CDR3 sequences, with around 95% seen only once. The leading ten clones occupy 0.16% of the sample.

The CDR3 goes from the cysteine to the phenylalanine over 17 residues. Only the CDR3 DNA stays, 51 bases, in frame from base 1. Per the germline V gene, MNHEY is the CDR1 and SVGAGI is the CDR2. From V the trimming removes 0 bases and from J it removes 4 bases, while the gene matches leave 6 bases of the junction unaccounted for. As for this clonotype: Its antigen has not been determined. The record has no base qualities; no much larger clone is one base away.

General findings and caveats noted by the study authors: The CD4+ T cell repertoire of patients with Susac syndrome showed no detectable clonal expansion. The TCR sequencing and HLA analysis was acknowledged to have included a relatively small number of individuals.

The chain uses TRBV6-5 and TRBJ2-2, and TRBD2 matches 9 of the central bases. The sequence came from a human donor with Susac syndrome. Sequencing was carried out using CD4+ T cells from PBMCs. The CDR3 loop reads CASSYSGGGVATGELFF. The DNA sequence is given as TGTGCCAGCAGTTACTCCGGCGGGGGGGTTGCCACCGGGGAGCTGTTTTTT.